This is a list of T cell receptor beta chains from one sample in a study of beta chain features in type 1 diabetes. Sequencing was performed with immunoSEQ multiplex PCR; in TCRdb, only in-frame clones are kept and a portion is missing. The table has about 180,000 clones, 13% seen once; the top ten hold 0.62%. Specimen: central memory CD4+ T cells from blood. These receptors were taken from a woman aged 18-29 years in good health. Both conserved end residues are part of each CDR3. The D gene is left open where the match is weak. Clone size is not always given. Where it is, it says once, few, many or a class for expanded clones.

NA few TRBJ2-5 TRBV18 CASSPSATQETQYF TGTGCCAGCTCTCCTTCAGCGACCCAAGAGACCCAGTACTTC
NA NA TRBJ2-1 TRBV14 CASSQVNSNEQFF TGTGCCAGCAGCCAAGTGAACAGTAATGAGCAGTTCTTC
NA few TRBJ2-5 TRBV18 CASSGQQETQYF TGTGCCAGCTCAGGGCAACAAGAGACCCAGTACTTC
TRBD2 few TRBJ2-5 TRBV5-1 CASSFRVRGGAWETQYF TGCGCCAGCAGCTTCCGGGTCCGGGGGGGCGCTTGGGAGACCCAGTACTTC
TRBD2 few TRBJ2-3 TRBV9 CASSRGGESTDTQYF TGTGCCAGCAGCCGCGGGGGAGAGAGCACAGATACGCAGTATTTT
TRBD1 once TRBJ1-2 TRBV30 CAWRAWDRGRNGYTF TGTGCCTGGAGGGCCTGGGACAGGGGAAGGAACGGCTACACCTTC
TRBD1 few TRBJ1-1 TRBV4-1 CASSPGTGGRTEAFF TGCGCCAGCAGCCCCGGGACAGGGGGCAGGACTGAAGCTTTCTTT
NA NA TRBJ2-7 TRBV9 CASSVEGRGEQYF TGTGCCAGCAGCGTAGAGGGCAGGGGCGAGCAGTACTTC
NA NA TRBJ2-1 TRBV18 CASSSLTRNNEQFF TGTGCCAGCTCATCCCTGACTAGGAACAATGAGCAGTTCTTC
TRBD1 NA TRBJ2-5 TRBV5-1 CASLQGAGETQYF TGCGCCAGCCTTCAGGGGGCGGGAGAGACCCAGTACTTC
TRBD2 NA TRBJ2-1 TRBV11-1 CASSLTSVGGKFF TGTGCCAGCAGCCTCACTAGCGTTGGGGGGAAGTTCTTC
TRBD2 NA TRBJ2-7 TRBV5-4 CASSPRTSGGDEQYF TGTGCCAGCAGCCCCCGGACTAGCGGGGGTGACGAGCAGTACTTC
NA NA TRBJ1-4 TRBV7-9 CASSLVDSRNEKLFF TGTGCCAGCAGCTTAGTGGACAGCCGAAATGAAAAACTGTTTTTT
TRBD2 few TRBJ2-5 TRBV27 CASRPTSRETQYF TGTGCCAGCAGGCCGACTAGCAGGGAGACCCAGTACTTC
NA NA TRBJ1-1 TRBV5-6 CASSYQGAGVAFF TGTGCCAGCAGCTATCAAGGCGCGGGGGTTGCTTTCTTT
TRBD2 few TRBJ2-1 TRBV29-1 CSVDLAGGVNEQFF TGCAGCGTTGACCTAGCGGGAGGCGTCAATGAGCAGTTCTTC
TRBD2 many TRBJ2-7 TRBV29-1 CSAGISGPEQYF TGCAGCGCAGGGATTAGCGGGCCCGAGCAGTACTTC
NA NA TRBJ2-3 TRBV29-1 CSVATGFSHTDTQYF TGCAGCGTTGCCACAGGGTTTAGCCACACAGATACGCAGTATTTT
NA NA TRBJ2-1 TRBV7-2 CASSLVLEQFF TGTGCCAGCAGCTTAGTATTAGAGCAGTTCTTC
TRBD1 few TRBJ1-1 TRBV30 CAWSLGQGPEAFF TGTGCCTGGAGCCTGGGACAGGGCCCTGAAGCTTTCTTT
NA NA TRBJ2-1 TRBV15 CATSRGAGSYNEQFF TGTGCCACCAGCAGAGGGGCTGGCTCCTACAATGAGCAGTTCTTC
NA NA TRBJ2-3 TRBV19 CASSIPNTDTQYF TGTGCCAGTAGTATCCCCAACACAGATACGCAGTATTTT
TRBD2 few TRBJ2-1 TRBV29-1 CSVVAGGTYNEQFF TGCAGCGTTGTGGCGGGAGGGACCTACAATGAGCAGTTCTTC
NA NA TRBJ1-4 TRBV18 CASSPGLNEKLFF TGTGCCAGCTCACCAGGGCTAAATGAAAAACTGTTTTTT
NA NA TRBJ2-1 TRBV6-4 CASSDGGTSYNEQFF TGTGCCAGCAGTGATGGGGGGACCTCCTACAATGAGCAGTTCTTC
NA NA TRBJ1-1 TRBV29-1 CSAPKWDRTGGRTEAFF TGCAGCGCCCCAAAATGGGACCGCACGGGGGGTCGGACTGAAGCTTTCTTT
NA NA TRBJ2-2 TRBV4-1 CASSQAGAGRTGELFF TGCGCCAGCAGCCAAGCTGGCGCAGGTCGAACCGGGGAGCTGTTTTTT
TRBD1 NA TRBJ2-1 TRBV19 CASSRTLRGSSYNEQFF TGTGCCAGTAGCCGAACCCTCAGGGGGAGCTCCTACAATGAGCAGTTCTTC
TRBD2 few TRBJ2-1 TRBV28 CASSEPSSGRRNEQFF TGTGCCAGCAGCGAACCTTCTAGCGGGAGAAGAAATGAGCAGTTCTTC
NA NA TRBJ1-2 TRBV28 CASSQNLYGYTF TGTGCCAGCAGCCAGAACCTCTATGGCTACACCTTC
NA NA TRBJ2-6 TRBV27 CASSDYSSGANVLTF TGTGCCAGCAGTGATTACAGCTCTGGGGCCAACGTCCTGACTTTC